This T cell receptor beta chain derives from a study of OX40 agonist ivuxolimab in advanced cancers. Using immunoSEQ multiplex PCR, the repertoire was profiled, and TCRdb retains in-frame clones only, with some absent. The sample shows roughly 70,000 clones, approximately 85% of them seen only once. The TCR was taken from an adult with an advanced solid tumor such as melanoma, head and neck, liver or kidney cancer. The specimen was CD4+ or CD8+ T cells sorted from blood, collected in a trial of the OX40 agonist ivuxolimab.

The DNA for the CDR3 is TGTGCCAGCAGTTTAGGTCGCGAGGAGACCCAGTACTTC. This encodes CASSLGREETQYF. This chain joins TRBV28 and TRBJ2-5; no clear D. V gave up 2 bases and J gave up 5 bases, with 9 bases separating them. CDR1 is MDHEN, CDR2 SYDVKM, per germline. The CDR3 totals 13 residues.